This T cell receptor (beta chain) was captured in a study of cytomegalovirus exposure and HLA in healthy donors (dated by TCRdb to 2016 to 2017). About the study as a whole: According to a later analysis, one platform produced both the 120 validation repertoires and the 670 or so repertoires of the first cohort. In addition to the first cohort of roughly 700 subjects, a separate validation cohort of 120 different subjects was used. To predict cytomegalovirus infection status, the study brought together high-throughput TCR immunosequencing, statistical association of individual TCRs with disease status, and machine learning. The study aimed to test whether signatures of past pathogen exposure could be identified by cataloging public T cell receptors.

The library relied on the immunoSEQ multiplex PCR assay. The authors' pipeline ran thus. A statistical classification framework was developed to diagnose cytomegalovirus status using the catalog of TCR beta chain sequences. What TCRdb holds here is the immuneACCESS table cut down to in-frame rearrangements. Part of the clones is not present; checked against another copy, under half of the missing clones reflect an unresolved V gene, and the others are unexplained. The D gene and trimming were derived from the DNA, and the V and J assignments and clone size from that table. This sample has about 300,000 clones in its table, and around nine tenths of those were observed once. Jointly, the top ten make up about 0.86% of the sample. The donors belonged to the validation cohort of about 120 subjects, which was separate from the roughly 670-subject first cohort. Overall results and qualifications from the work: A total of about 180 TCR beta chains were listed by the study as associated with cytomegalovirus. Most TCR sequences were observed very rarely across donors, whereas some public TCRs were present in many individuals. The authors suggested that the approach could potentially be generalized to other disease states and immunological phenotypes. Subsequent analysis determined that TCRs grouped into clusters in the first cohort also showed a tendency toward co-occurrence across the 130 or so validation repertoires, and about 93% of cluster scores exceeded 0. A later analysis lacked HLA typing for the validation cohort, so it scored co-occurrence in that cohort across all 120 repertoires. In vitro tests confirmed that a few of the cytomegalovirus-associated TCR beta chains recognize cytomegalovirus antigens. Cytomegalovirus status was reported to be diagnosed by the classifier with high specificity and sensitivity in both the original and validation cohorts.

This clone has just a few counts. There is no known antigen for this receptor. Base-call qualities are not available, and no considerably larger clone is one nucleotide away. After removal of 8 bases from V and 2 bases from J, the junction retains 6 bases not matched to a gene. The CDR3 measures 14 amino acids from cysteine to phenylalanine. Only the CDR3 DNA is retained, 42 bases long and in frame from the first base. The germline V gene (reference sequence) provides CDR1 MNHEY and CDR2 SMNVEV. Source material: PBMCs. The TCR originated in a woman between 18 and 30 years old in good health and CMV-seronegative. The chain employs TRBV27 and TRBJ2-7; 10 nucleotides in the junction match TRBD1. The base sequence is TGTGCCAGCCGTGACAGGGGGCTAACCTACGAGCAGTACTTC. This codes for CASRDRGLTYEQYF.